Below, 2 T cell receptor beta chains from the same sample are listed, as sequenced in a study of technical replicates of blood from a handful of donors. Profiled with immunoSEQ multiplex PCR; TCRdb holds only in-frame clones, not every one. There are 74,000 or so clones in the sample; approximately 93% occur only once, and around 0.38% lies in the top ten. Input material: T cells isolated from PBMCs. The receptors derive from a human donor in good health.

This clone is a singleton in its sample. This chain uses TRBV19 with TRBJ2-7; TRBD1 matches at 7 bases. The CDR3 has 15 amino acids. V dropped 1 base and J dropped 3; count of bases not matched to a gene: 6. Germline V gives CDR1 LNHDA, CDR2 SQIVND (reference sequence). The CDR3 bases are TGTGCCAGTAGTATAGCCGGGACAGTGGGCTACGAGCAGTACTTC. It specifies CASSIAGTVGYEQYF.

The V and J genes are TRBV9 and TRBJ2-7, with a weak D call TRBD2 (6 bases). Germline V gene lookup returns CDR1 SGDLS and CDR2 YYNGEE. The CDR3 has 15 amino acids. V gave up 0 bases and J gave up 0 bases, with 10 bases separating them. The CDR3 loop is CASSVGGKSSYEQYF. The CDR3 DNA follows: TGTGCCAGCAGCGTAGGCGGGAAGAGCTCCTACGAGCAGTACTTC.